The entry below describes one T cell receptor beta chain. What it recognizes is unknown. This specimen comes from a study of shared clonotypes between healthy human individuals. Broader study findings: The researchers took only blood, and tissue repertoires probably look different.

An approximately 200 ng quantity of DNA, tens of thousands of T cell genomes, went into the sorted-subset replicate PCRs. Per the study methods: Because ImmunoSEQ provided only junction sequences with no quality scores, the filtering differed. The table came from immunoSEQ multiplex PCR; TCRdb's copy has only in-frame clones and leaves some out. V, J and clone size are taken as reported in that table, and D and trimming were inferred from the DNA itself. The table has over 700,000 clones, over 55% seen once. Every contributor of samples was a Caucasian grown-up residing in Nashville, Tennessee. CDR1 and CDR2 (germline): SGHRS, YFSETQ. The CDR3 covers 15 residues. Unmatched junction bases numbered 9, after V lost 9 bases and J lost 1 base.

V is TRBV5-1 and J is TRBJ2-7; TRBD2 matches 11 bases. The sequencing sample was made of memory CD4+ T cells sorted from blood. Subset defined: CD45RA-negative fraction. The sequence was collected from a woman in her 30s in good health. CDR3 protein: CATNVAGGPSYEQYF. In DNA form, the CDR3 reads TGCGCCACCAACGTAGCGGGAGGGCCATCCTACGAGCAGTACTTC.